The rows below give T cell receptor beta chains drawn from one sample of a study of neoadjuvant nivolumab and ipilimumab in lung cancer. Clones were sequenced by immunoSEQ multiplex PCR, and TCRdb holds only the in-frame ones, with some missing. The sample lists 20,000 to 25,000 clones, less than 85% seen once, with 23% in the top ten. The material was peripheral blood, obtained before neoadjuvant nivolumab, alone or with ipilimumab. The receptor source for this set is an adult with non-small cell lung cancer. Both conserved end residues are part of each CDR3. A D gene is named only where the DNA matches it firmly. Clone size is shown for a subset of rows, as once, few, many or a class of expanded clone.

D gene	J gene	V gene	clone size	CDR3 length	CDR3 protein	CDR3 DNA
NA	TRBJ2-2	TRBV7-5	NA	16	CARSPSSGRATGELFF	TGTGCCAGAAGCCCCTCTAGCGGGAGGGCCACCGGGGAGCTGTTTTTT
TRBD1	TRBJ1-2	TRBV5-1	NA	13	CASSGQGLGGYTF	TGCGCCAGCAGTGGACAGGGCTTGGGTGGCTACACCTTC
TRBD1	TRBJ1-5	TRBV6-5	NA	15	CASSYTGASNQPQHF	TGTGCCAGCAGCTACACAGGGGCTAGCAATCAGCCCCAGCATTTT
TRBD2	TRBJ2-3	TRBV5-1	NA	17	CASSLAFAGDPTDTQYF	TGCGCCAGCAGCTTGGCCTTCGCGGGAGACCCCACAGATACGCAGTATTTT
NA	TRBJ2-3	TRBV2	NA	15	CASSENGGSTDTQYF	TGTGCCAGCAGTGAAAATGGGGGGAGCACAGATACGCAGTATTTT
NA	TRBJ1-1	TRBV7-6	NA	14	CASSLQGTDTEAFF	TGTGCCAGCAGCCTACAGGGCACGGACACTGAAGCTTTCTTT
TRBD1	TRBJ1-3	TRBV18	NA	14	CASSLGQAANTIYF	TGTGCCAGCTCACTTGGACAGGCAGCAAACACCATATATTTT
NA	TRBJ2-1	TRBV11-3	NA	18	CASSLEIARGRGYNEQFF	TGTGCCAGCAGCTTAGAGATCGCAAGAGGGCGGGGTTACAATGAGCAGTTCTTC
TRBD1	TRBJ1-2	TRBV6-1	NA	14	CASSELAGGIGYTF	TGTGCCAGCAGTGAACTGGCAGGGGGCATTGGCTACACCTTC
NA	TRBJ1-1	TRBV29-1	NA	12	CSAERGANEAFF	TGCAGCGCTGAGAGGGGGGCAAATGAAGCTTTCTTT
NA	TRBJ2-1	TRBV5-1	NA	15	CASSLVRGSHNEQFF	TGCGCCAGCAGCTTGGTACGGGGGTCCCACAATGAGCAGTTCTTC
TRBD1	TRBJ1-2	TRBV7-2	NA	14	CASSPTGGDYGYTF	TGTGCCAGCAGCCCAACAGGGGGCGACTATGGCTACACCTTC
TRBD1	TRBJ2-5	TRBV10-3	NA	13	CASTGPSQETQYF	TGTGCCTCGACAGGGCCCTCGCAAGAGACCCAGTACTTC
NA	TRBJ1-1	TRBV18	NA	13	CASSRVSVAEAFF	TGTGCCAGCTCACGAGTGTCTGTCGCTGAAGCTTTCTTT
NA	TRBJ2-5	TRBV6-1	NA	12	CASSVYKETQYF	TGTGCCAGCAGTGTTTACAAAGAGACCCAGTACTTC
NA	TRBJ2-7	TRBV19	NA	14	CASSIAGSSYEQYF	TGTGCCAGTAGTATAGCGGGATCAAGCTACGAGCAGTACTTC
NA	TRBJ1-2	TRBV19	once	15	CASSIIGTSNYGYTF	TGTGCCAGTAGTATTATTGGGACATCGAACTATGGCTACACCTTC
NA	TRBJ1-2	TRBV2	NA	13	CASSEIALEGYTF	TGTGCCAGCAGTGAAATCGCATTAGAGGGCTACACCTTC
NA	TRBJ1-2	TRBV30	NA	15	CAWSGDRSTRRGYTF	TGTGCCTGGAGTGGAGACCGGTCAACCCGTCGGGGCTACACCTTC
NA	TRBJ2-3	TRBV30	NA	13	CAWSRPRADTQYF	TGTGCCTGGAGTCGGCCTAGAGCAGATACGCAGTATTTT
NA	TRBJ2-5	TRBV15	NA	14	CATSSRTLTGTQYF	TGTGCCACCAGCAGCCGGACACTAACCGGGACCCAGTACTTC
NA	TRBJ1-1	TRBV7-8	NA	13	CASSLDLNTEAFF	TGTGCCAGCAGCTTAGACCTGAACACTGAAGCTTTCTTT
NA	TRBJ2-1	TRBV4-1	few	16	CASSQINMVSYNEQFF	TGCGCCAGCAGCCAAATTAATATGGTCTCCTACAATGAGCAGTTCTTC
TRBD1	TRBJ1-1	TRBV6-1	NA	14	CASSMMGQLAEAFF	TGTGCCAGCAGTATGATGGGACAGTTAGCTGAAGCTTTCTTT
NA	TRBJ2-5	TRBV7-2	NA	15	CASSLEASSSETQYF	TGTGCCAGCAGCTTAGAAGCGTCTAGTTCCGAGACCCAGTACTTC
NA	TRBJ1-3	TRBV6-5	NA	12	CASSYEGNTIYF	TGTGCCAGCAGTTATGAAGGAAACACCATATATTTT
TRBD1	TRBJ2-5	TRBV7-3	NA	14	CASSPGQRQETQYF	TGTGCCAGCAGCCCGGGACAGAGACAAGAGACCCAGTACTTC
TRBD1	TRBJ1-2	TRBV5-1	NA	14	CASSQDREAGGYTF	TGCGCCAGCAGCCAGGACAGGGAGGCTGGGGGCTACACCTTC
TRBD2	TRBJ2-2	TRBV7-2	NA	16	CASSLELAGNTGELFF	TGTGCCAGCAGCTTAGAACTAGCGGGGAACACCGGGGAGCTGTTTTTT
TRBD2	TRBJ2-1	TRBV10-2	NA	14	CASMGLAGDNEQFF	TGCGCCAGCATGGGACTAGCGGGAGACAATGAGCAGTTCTTC
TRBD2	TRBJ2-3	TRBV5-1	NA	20	CASSFQLYLAGGPYTDTQYF	TGCGCCAGCAGCTTCCAATTATACCTAGCGGGAGGGCCTTACACAGATACGCAGTATTTT
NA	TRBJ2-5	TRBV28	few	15	CASRMWGGGQETQYF	TGTGCCAGCAGGATGTGGGGAGGGGGACAAGAGACCCAGTACTTC
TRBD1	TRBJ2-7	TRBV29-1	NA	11	CSAGTDVVQYF	TGCAGCGCCGGGACAGACGTCGTACAGTACTTC
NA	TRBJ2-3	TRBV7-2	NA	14	CASGTHWETDTQYF	TGTGCCAGCGGTACCCACTGGGAAACAGATACGCAGTATTTT
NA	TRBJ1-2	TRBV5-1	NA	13	CASSFSGADGYTF	TGCGCCAGCAGCTTTTCGGGGGCAGACGGCTACACCTTC
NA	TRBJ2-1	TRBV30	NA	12	CAWSRAYNEQFF	TGTGCCTGGAGTAGGGCATACAATGAGCAGTTCTTC
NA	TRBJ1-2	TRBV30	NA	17	CAWSEDFRDTDSHGYTF	TGTGCCTGGAGTGAAGATTTTAGAGACACCGATTCCCATGGCTACACCTTC
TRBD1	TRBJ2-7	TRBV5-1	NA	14	CASSTGTGNQEQYF	TGCGCCAGCAGCACCGGGACAGGGAATCAGGAGCAGTACTTC
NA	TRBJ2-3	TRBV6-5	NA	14	CASSYSQGTDTQYF	TGTGCCAGCAGTTACTCCCAGGGGACAGATACGCAGTATTTT
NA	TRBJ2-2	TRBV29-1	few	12	CSVEIQAGELFF	TGCAGCGTTGAGATTCAGGCAGGGGAGCTGTTTTTT
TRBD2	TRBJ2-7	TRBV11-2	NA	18	CASSLARGTGTSGYEQYF	TGTGCCAGCAGCTTAGCCCGCGGCACCGGGACTAGCGGCTACGAGCAGTACTTC
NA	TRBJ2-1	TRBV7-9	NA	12	CASSLKYNEQFF	TGTGCCAGCAGCCTAAAGTACAATGAGCAGTTCTTC